This T cell receptor beta chain was observed in a study of blood T cell repertoires in COVID-19. Study-wide context: In each case, the material was cDNA or gDNA derived from T cells, B-cell-depleted T cells, or PBMCs.

The germline V gene has CDR1 SGHAT and CDR2 FQNNGV. The J segment lost 3 bases and the V segment lost 2 bases, leaving 1 base of the junction unmatched. This CDR3 contains 13 residues. Repertoires were generated with immunoSEQ multiplex PCR, while TCRdb's copy carries only in-frame clones and drops some. Among around 97,000 clones, around 89% were seen once, and the ten largest hold 3% to 4.5%. The source of this sequence is a woman between 55 and 75 years old with acute or convalescent COVID-19. Sequenced input: peripheral blood. V and J are TRBV11-2 and TRBJ2-7; 7 nucleotides align to TRBD2. The CDR3 bases are TGTGCCAGCAGCTTAACTAGCGACTACGAGCAGTACTTC. Translated: CASSLTSDYEQYF.